One T cell receptor beta chain is described in this entry. The antigen is unknown. Sequencing used immunoSEQ multiplex PCR; TCRdb keeps in-frame clones, though not all of them. The table includes fewer than 100,000 clones, about 93% detected once. Time point noted: cycle 4 day 1 (C4D1), after 5 to 7 weeks of nivolumab. With no exception, relapse followed autologous stem cell transplantation in all patients, and brentuximab vedotin exposure varied. Trimming removed 2 bases from V and 4 bases from J, with 13 bases in between. Germline loops: CDR1 SGHRS, CDR2 YFSETQ. This CDR3 region has 14 residues. This entry is derived from a study of PD-1 blockade in classical Hodgkin lymphoma. Points from the study as a whole: CD4+ TCR diversity climbed significantly by C4D1, unlike CD8+ TCR diversity. Patients starting nivolumab under 1 year after ASCT were excluded.

Sample: peripheral blood mononuclear cells (PBMCs), taken before the fourth cycle of nivolumab. The sequence was obtained from a human donor with classical Hodgkin lymphoma. V usage is TRBV5-1 and J usage is TRBJ2-7; D ambiguous. The CDR3 region has the DNA TGCGCCAGCAGCTTTAGTCACGGATCTTACGAGCAGTACTTC. Translating it yields CASSFSHGSYEQYF.